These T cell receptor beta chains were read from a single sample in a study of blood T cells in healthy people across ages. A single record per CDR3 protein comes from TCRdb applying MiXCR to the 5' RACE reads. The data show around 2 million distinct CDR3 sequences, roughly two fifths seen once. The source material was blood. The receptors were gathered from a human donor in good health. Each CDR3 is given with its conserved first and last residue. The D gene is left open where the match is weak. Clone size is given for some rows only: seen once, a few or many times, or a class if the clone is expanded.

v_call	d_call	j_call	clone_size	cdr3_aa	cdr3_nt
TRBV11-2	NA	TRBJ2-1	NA	CASSLGGNRNNEQFF	TGTGCCAGCAGCTTAGGGGGGAATAGGAACAATGAGCAGTTCTTC
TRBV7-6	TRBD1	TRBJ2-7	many	CASSSYRGYEQYF	TGTGCCAGCAGCTCTTACAGGGGCTACGAGCAGTACTTC
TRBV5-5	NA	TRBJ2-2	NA	CASSPYEVNTGELFF	TGTGCCAGCAGCCCCTATGAGGTGAACACCGGGGAGCTGTTTTTT
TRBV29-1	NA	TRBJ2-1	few	CSVELVGSYNEQFF	TGCAGCGTTGAACTAGTCGGCTCCTACAATGAGCAGTTCTTC
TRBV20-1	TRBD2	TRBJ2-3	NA	CSARVETSAWTDTQYF	TGCAGTGCTAGAGTCGAGACTAGCGCCTGGACAGATACGCAGTATTTT
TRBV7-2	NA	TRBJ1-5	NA	CASSARRGQPQHF	TGTGCCAGCAGCGCCCGCAGAGGTCAGCCCCAGCATTTT
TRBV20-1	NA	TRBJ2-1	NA	CSASDHTQFF	TGCAGTGCTAGCGACCATACGCAGTTCTTC
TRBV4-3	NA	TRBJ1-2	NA	CASSQEAGLDYGYTF	TGCGCCAGCAGCCAAGAAGCAGGGTTGGACTATGGCTACACCTTC
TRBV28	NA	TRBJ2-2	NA	CASSFLEYTGELFF	TGTGCCAGCAGTTTCTTGGAGTACACCGGGGAGCTGTTTTTT
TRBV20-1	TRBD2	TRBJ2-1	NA	CSARGGTSSFNEQFF	TGCAGTGCTAGAGGTGGGACTAGCAGCTTCAATGAGCAGTTCTTC
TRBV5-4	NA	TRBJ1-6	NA	CAGSLGQSYNSPLHF	TGTGCCGGCAGCTTGGGGCAGAGTTATAATTCACCCCTCCACTTT
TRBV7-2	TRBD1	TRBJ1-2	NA	CASSLAMGQRGNYGYTF	TGTGCCAGCAGCTTGGCAATGGGACAGAGGGGGAACTATGGCTACACCTTC
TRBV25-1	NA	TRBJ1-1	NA	CASSALWGARTEAFF	TGTGCCAGCAGTGCCCTTTGGGGGGCCAGGACTGAAGCTTTCTTT
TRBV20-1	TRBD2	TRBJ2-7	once	CSARETSGGLYEQYF	TGCAGTGCTAGAGAAACTAGCGGGGGCCTCTACGAGCAGTACTTC
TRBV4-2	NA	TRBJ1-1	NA	CASSQDYWEAAFF	TGTGCCAGCAGCCAAGACTATTGGGAGGCAGCTTTCTTT
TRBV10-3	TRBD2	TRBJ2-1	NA	CAISATSGGAYEQFF	TGTGCCATCAGTGCGACTAGCGGGGGGGCTTATGAGCAGTTCTTC
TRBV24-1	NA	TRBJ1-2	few	CATRPSVLDGYTF	TGTGCCACCAGACCCTCGGTCCTCGATGGCTACACCTTC
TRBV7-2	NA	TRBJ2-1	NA	CASSSPLRAPNEQFF	TGTGCCAGCAGCTCCCCTCTAAGGGCGCCGAATGAGCAGTTCTTC
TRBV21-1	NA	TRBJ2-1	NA	CASLPGQRKNEQFF	TGTGCCAGCTTACCGGGACAGAGAAAGAATGAGCAGTTCTTC
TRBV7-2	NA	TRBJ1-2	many	CASSLRRGDYGYTF	TGTGCCAGCAGCTTACGCAGGGGAGACTATGGCTACACCTTC
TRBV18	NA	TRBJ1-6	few	CASSPPSSSPLHF	TGTGCCAGCTCACCACCGTCGAGTTCACCCCTCCACTTT
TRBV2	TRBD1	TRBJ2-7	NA	CASTGTGDYEQYF	TGTGCCAGTACCGGGACAGGGGACTACGAGCAGTACTTC
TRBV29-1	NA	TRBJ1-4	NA	CSVGVGFAEKLFF	TGCAGCGTTGGAGTGGGGTTCGCTGAAAAACTGTTTTTT
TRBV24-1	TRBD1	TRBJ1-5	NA	CATSDSTGGDQPQHF	TGTGCCACCAGTGATTCTACAGGGGGCGATCAGCCCCAGCATTTT
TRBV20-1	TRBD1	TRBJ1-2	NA	CSAKDRGAAMGYTF	TGCAGTGCTAAGGACAGGGGAGCAGCAATGGGCTACACCTTC
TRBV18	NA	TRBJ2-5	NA	CASSPPLSTQETQYF	TGTGCCAGCTCACCACCCTTGAGTACCCAAGAGACCCAGTACTTC
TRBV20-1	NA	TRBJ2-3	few	CSASVTRGASTDTQYF	TGCAGTGCTAGCGTCACTCGGGGGGCTAGCACAGATACGCAGTATTTT
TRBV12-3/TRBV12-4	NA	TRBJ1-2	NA	CATHGEGGWGYTF	TGTGCCACCCACGGGGAGGGCGGATGGGGCTACACCTTC
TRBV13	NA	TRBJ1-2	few	CASSLGLDTYGYTF	TGTGCCAGCAGCTTAGGGCTTGACACGTATGGCTACACCTTC
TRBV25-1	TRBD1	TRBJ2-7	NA	CASSDPGQGARNEQYF	TGTGCCAGCAGTGACCCCGGCCAGGGGGCTAGGAACGAGCAGTACTTC
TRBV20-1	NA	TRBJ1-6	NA	CSALDRSDSPLHF	TGCAGTGCCTTAGACCGATCTGATTCACCCCTCCACTTT